Listed below are T cell receptor beta chains from one sample, sequenced in a study of shared clonotypes between healthy human individuals. Repertoires were generated with immunoSEQ multiplex PCR, while TCRdb's copy carries only in-frame clones and drops some. The table includes about 2.3 million clones, roughly 90% detected once. Sample: naive CD4+ T cells from PBMCs. These receptors came from a young man in good health. Some clones in this sample may be carry-over from other donors' samples. CDR3s include the opening cysteine and the closing phenylalanine or tryptophan. D genes are given only for firm matches. Size values are once, few and many counts, or a class for expanded clones, and some rows have none.

TGTGCCAGCAGCTTAGCCGGATGGGGCGCTGAAGCTTTCTTT	CASSLAGWGAEAFF	.	TRBV11-2	TRBJ1-1	14	.
TGTGCCAGCACCTCTGGGCAGGGTTTCTACAATGAGCAGTTCTTC	CASTSGQGFYNEQFF	.	TRBV9	TRBJ2-1	15	.
TGTGCCAGCAGTCTCACAGGGACCGAGCAGTTCTTC	CASSLTGTEQFF	.	TRBV6-6	TRBJ2-1	12	.
TGTGCCAGCACGGGCGGACGGGAAGCTTTCTTT	CASTGGREAFF	.	TRBV28	TRBJ1-1	11	once
TGTGCCAGCAGCTCATCCGAGCAGGGTGGCTACACCTTC	CASSSSEQGGYTF	.	TRBV7-3	TRBJ1-2	13	few
TGCGCCAGCAGCCAAGTCGTGGTAGGGACTAGCGGGGGAACAGATACGCAGTATTTT	CASSQVVVGTSGGTDTQYF	TRBD2	TRBV4-1	TRBJ2-3	19	.
TGTGCCAGCAGCCACACGCTACGTTCTGAGACTAGCCGTTGGGAGCAGTACTTC	CASSHTLRSETSRWEQYF	TRBD2	TRBV4-2	TRBJ2-7	18	.
TGTGCCAGCAGTTTCCTTCCTAGCGTATCCTACAATGAGCAGTTCTTC	CASSFLPSVSYNEQFF	.	TRBV28	TRBJ2-1	16	.
TGCGCCAGCAGCTTGACCGGGACACCAAACACCGGGGAGCTGTTTTTT	CASSLTGTPNTGELFF	.	TRBV5-1	TRBJ2-2	16	once
TGTGCCAGCAGTACGGACAGGGGGTCTATTGGCTACACCTTC	CASSTDRGSIGYTF	TRBD1	TRBV6-6	TRBJ1-2	14	.
TGTGCCACCAGCAACAGATCCCCACGGCAGGGGAGCGGCTACACCTTC	CATSNRSPRQGSGYTF	.	TRBV15	TRBJ1-2	16	.
TGCGCCAGCCTGGGGCTAGCGGGAGGTGGAGAGACCCAGTACTTC	CASLGLAGGGETQYF	TRBD2	TRBV5-1	TRBJ2-5	15	.
TGTGCCAGCTCACCCGGAACGCAGGGGGCGGTTGGCTACACCTTC	CASSPGTQGAVGYTF	TRBD1	TRBV18	TRBJ1-2	15	.
TGTGCCAGCAGCCGTGGTGTCGAGGAAGAGACCCAGTACTTC	CASSRGVEEETQYF	.	TRBV7-2	TRBJ2-5	14	.
TGCGCCAGCAGCCCCGGCGGGGCGACAAGCTCCTACAATGAGCAGTTCTTC	CASSPGGATSSYNEQFF	.	TRBV5-1	TRBJ2-1	17	.
TGTGCCAGCAGCGCCGGTGGGACCTTATTCACAGATACGCAGTATTTT	CASSAGGTLFTDTQYF	.	TRBV5-5	TRBJ2-3	16	.
TGCGCCAGCAGCTTGGACCCTTCTAGCAATGAGCAGTTCTTC	CASSLDPSSNEQFF	.	TRBV5-1	TRBJ2-1	14	.
TGTGCCAGCAGTGCAGGGACAGTCTATGGCTACACCTTC	CASSAGTVYGYTF	TRBD1	TRBV28	TRBJ1-2	13	.
TGTGCCAGCAGCTTAAGGGGCAGCGCCTCCTACAATGAGCAGTTCTTC	CASSLRGSASYNEQFF	.	TRBV7-3	TRBJ2-1	16	.